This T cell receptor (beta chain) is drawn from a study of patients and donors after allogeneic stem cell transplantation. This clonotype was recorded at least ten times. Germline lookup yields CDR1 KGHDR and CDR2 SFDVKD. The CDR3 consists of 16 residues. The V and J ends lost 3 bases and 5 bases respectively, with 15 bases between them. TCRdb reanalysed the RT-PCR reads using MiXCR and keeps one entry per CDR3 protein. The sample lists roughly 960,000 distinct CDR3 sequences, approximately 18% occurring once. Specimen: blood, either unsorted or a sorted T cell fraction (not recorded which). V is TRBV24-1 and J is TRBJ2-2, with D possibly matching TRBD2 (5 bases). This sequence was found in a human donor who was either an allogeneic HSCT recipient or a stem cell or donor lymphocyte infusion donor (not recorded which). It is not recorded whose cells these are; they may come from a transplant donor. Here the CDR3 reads CATSDLDLGKTGELFF. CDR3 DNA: TGTGCCACCAGTGATCTGGACTTGGGAAAGACCGGGGAGCTGTTTTTT.